This is a list of T cell receptor beta chains from one sample in a study of beta chain features in type 1 diabetes. TCRdb's table, derived via immunoSEQ multiplex PCR, lists solely in-frame clones and lacks some. The table has over 600,000 clones, about an eighth seen once. The sequenced sample consisted of naive CD4+ T cells from blood. Source of these receptors: a man aged 25 to 40 with type 1 diabetes. The conserved cysteine and the conserved F or W are not part of the CDR3 here. The size of a clone is reported for some rows only, either as once, few or many, or as a class for expanded clones.

v_call clone_size cdr3_aa
TRBV5-1 NA ASSLEGQSNQPQH
TRBV5-4 few ASSEDRLDSPLH
TRBV5-6 few ASSTGQGTETQY
TRBV7-9 few ASSTVGVQY
TRBV6-1 few ASSEALQVQNTEAF
TRBV7-9 few ASSFLIDLAGDENSPLH
TRBV5-4 NA ASSLGGRGQYNEQF
TRBV29-1 NA SVEKVAGGHTEAF
TRBV5-6 few ASSLVTGEGYT
TRBV7-2 few ASSLVFTGGRETQY
TRBV6-5 NA ASSRQKSSYEQY
TRBV4-2 NA ASSPSGGASDTQY
TRBV7-9 few ASSFRTDNEKLF
TRBV7-2 NA ASSLSAAYYNEQF
TRBV9 few ASSPTTGFQY
TRBV14 NA ASSPYRGQETQY
TRBV19 few ASSLVSNQPQH
TRBV9 NA ASSVGQDRSYEQY
TRBV7-2 NA ASSFLGNSKT
TRBV9 NA ASSVAVDSTDTQY
TRBV7-9 few ASSFGSDSGGGTDTQY
TRBV6-6 few ASSSGRETQY
TRBV28 NA ASSLTGSDTEAF
TRBV7-9 few ASTDDSYNSPLH
TRBV4-3 NA ASSLNEGVQPQH
TRBV15 NA ATSTASGGITGELF
TRBV11-2 NA ASSHRPGELF
TRBV29-1 few SVGFNEQF
TRBV4-3 NA ASSRTGGNQPQH
TRBV11-2 few ASSLSTGGMNTEAF
TRBV5-1 few ASSMGTLSSYNEQF
TRBV29-1 NA SESTGGGGYT
TRBV5-1 few ASSVSGQSNEKLF
TRBV2 NA ASSEQGSYNEQF
TRBV30 few AWSRSGGGSYEQY
TRBV18 few ASSSKQQGFETQY
TRBV9 few ASSVAGGDYGYT
TRBV4-3 few ASSQGRGSGLIYEQY
TRBV5-4 few ASSLTSGETQY
TRBV7-2 few ASSTPVVNYGYT
TRBV9 NA ASSPGGGNEKLF